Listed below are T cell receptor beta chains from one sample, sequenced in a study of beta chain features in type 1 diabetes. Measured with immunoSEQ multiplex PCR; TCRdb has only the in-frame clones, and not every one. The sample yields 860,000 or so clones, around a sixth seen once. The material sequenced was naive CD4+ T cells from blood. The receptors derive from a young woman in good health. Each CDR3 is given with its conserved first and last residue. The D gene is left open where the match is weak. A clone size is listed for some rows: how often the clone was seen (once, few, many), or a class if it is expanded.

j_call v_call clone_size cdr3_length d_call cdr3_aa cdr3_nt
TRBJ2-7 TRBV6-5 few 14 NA CASSYNRQTYEQYF TGTGCCAGCAGTTATAACAGGCAGACCTACGAGCAGTACTTC
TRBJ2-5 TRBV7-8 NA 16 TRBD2 CASSPGLAGGGETQYF TGTGCCAGCAGCCCGGGGCTAGCGGGAGGAGGAGAGACCCAGTACTTC
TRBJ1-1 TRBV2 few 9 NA CASSYQAFF TGTGCCAGCTCCTATCAAGCTTTCTTT
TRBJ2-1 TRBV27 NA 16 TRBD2 CASSAGLAGGGNEQFF TGTGCCAGCAGTGCCGGACTAGCGGGAGGGGGCAATGAGCAGTTCTTC
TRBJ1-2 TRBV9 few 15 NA CASSRFVYGRYGYTF TGTGCCAGCAGCCGGTTTGTTTACGGACGCTATGGCTACACCTTC
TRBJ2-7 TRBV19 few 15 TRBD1 CASSKTGTAKYEQYF TGTGCCAGTAGTAAAACCGGGACAGCAAAGTACGAGCAGTACTTC
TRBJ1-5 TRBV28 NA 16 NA CASMWAGARRNQPQHF TGTGCCAGCATGTGGGCAGGGGCCCGTCGCAATCAGCCCCAGCATTTT
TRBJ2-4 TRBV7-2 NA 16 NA CASSLAFGAGVNIQYF NA
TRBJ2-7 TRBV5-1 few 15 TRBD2 CASSLLAGATYEQYF TGCGCCAGCAGCTTGTTAGCGGGAGCGACCTACGAGCAGTACTTC
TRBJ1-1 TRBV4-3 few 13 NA CASSQDLNTEAFF TGCGCCAGCAGCCAAGACCTGAACACTGAAGCTTTCTTT
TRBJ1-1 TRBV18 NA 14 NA CASSFDGLNTEAFF TGTGCCAGCTCATTCGACGGTTTGAACACTGAAGCTTTCTTT
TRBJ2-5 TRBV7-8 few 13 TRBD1 CASSADREQTQYF TGTGCCAGCAGCGCTGACAGGGAACAGACCCAGTACTTC
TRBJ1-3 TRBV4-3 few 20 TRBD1 CASSQAVYSVTGAAGNTIYF TGCGCCAGCAGCCAAGCAGTTTATTCAGTCACAGGGGCGGCTGGAAACACCATATATTTT
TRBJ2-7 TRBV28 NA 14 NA CASRTGTSRDEQYF TGTGCCAGCAGAACCGGGACCAGCCGAGACGAGCAGTACTTC
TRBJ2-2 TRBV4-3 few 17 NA CASSQDRSARLYGELFF TGCGCCAGCAGCCAAGATCGTTCCGCGAGACTCTACGGGGAGCTGTTTTTT
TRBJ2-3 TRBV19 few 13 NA CASKGRRTDTQYF TGTGCCAGTAAAGGACGAAGGACAGATACGCAGTATTTT
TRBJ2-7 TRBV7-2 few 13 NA CASSFGGPFEQYF TGTGCCAGCAGCTTCGGGGGGCCCTTCGAGCAGTACTTC
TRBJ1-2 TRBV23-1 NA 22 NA CASSLSGGPRGLLPNTFYGYTF TGCGCCAGCAGTCTTTCCGGGGGCCCCCGTGGCTTACTTCCCAATACGTTCTATGGCTACACCTTC
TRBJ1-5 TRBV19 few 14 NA CASSLPQQDQPQHF TGTGCCAGTAGCCTGCCCCAGCAAGATCAGCCCCAGCATTTT
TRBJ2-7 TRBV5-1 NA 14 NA CASSLGQLSYEQYF TGCGCCAGCAGCTTGGGACAGCTTTCCTACGAGCAGTACTTC
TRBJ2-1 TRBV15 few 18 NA CATSRTNTVRGIKYEQFF TGTGCCACCAGCAGAACAAACACCGTACGGGGGATAAAATATGAGCAGTTCTTC
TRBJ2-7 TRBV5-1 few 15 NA CASSLSSAIYYEQYF TGCGCCAGCAGCTTGTCTTCAGCTATTTACTACGAGCAGTACTTC
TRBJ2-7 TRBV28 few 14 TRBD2 CASSETSAIYEQYF TGTGCCAGCAGTGAAACTAGCGCCATCTACGAGCAGTACTTC
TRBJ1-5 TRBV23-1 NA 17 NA CASSQIPRTWSNQPQHF TGCGCCAGCAGTCAAATCCCGAGGACATGGAGCAATCAGCCCCAGCATTTT
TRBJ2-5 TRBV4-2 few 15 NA CASSQERRQEETQYF TGTGCCAGCAGCCAAGAGAGGCGGCAGGAAGAGACCCAGTACTTC
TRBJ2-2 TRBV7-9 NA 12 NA CASSLDTGELFF TGTGCCAGCAGCTTAGACACCGGGGAGCTGTTTTTT
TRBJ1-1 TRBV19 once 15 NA CASSTLRGGYTEAFF TGTGCCAGTAGTACGTTGAGGGGTGGGTATACTGAAGCTTTCTTT
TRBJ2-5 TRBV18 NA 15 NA CASSPPNAFQETQYF TGTGCCAGCTCACCACCTAATGCATTTCAAGAGACCCAGTACTTC
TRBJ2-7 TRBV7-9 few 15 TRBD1 CASSFQGGLTYEQYF TGTGCCAGCAGCTTCCAAGGGGGCCTAACCTACGAGCAGTACTTC
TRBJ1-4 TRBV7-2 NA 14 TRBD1 CASSRTGLGEKLFF TGTGCCAGCAGCCGGACAGGGTTAGGCGAAAAACTGTTTTTT
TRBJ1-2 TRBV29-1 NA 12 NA CSAPGGDYGYTF TGCAGCGCCCCGGGGGGCGACTATGGCTACACCTTC
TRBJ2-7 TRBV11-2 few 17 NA CASSPTTYTASYVEQYF TGTGCCAGCAGCCCAACTACATATACAGCGTCTTACGTCGAGCAGTACTTC
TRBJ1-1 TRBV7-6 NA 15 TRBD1 CASSPRQGINTEAFF TGTGCCAGCAGCCCCCGACAGGGCATAAACACTGAAGCTTTCTTT
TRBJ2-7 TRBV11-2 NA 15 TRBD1 CASSSLVDRVYEQYF TGTGCCAGCAGCTCACTAGTCGACAGGGTCTACGAGCAGTACTTC
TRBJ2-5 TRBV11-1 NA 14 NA CASSTTSSRETQYF TGTGCCAGCAGCACAACTAGTTCGCGAGAGACCCAGTACTTC
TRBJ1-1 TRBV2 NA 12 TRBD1 CARGQLNTEAFF TGTGCCAGGGGACAGCTCAACACTGAAGCTTTCTTT
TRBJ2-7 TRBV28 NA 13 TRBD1 CASSWTGRYEQYF TGTGCCAGCAGTTGGACAGGTCGCTACGAGCAGTACTTC
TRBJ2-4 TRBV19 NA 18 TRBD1 CASSIVFRTGWAKNIQYF TGTGCCAGTAGTATAGTTTTCCGGACAGGTTGGGCCAAAAACATTCAGTACTTC
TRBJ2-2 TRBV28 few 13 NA CASSPQVAGELFF TGTGCCAGCAGTCCTCAGGTAGCCGGGGAGCTGTTTTTT
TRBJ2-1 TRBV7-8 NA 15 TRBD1 CASSDDRVRVNEQFF TGTGCCAGCAGCGATGACAGGGTCCGAGTAAATGAGCAGTTCTTC
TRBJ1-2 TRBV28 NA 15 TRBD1 CASSSPPGTGVGYTF TGTGCCAGCAGTTCACCCCCCGGGACAGGGGTCGGCTACACCTTC
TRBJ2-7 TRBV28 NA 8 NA CARMGQYF TGTGCCAGGATGGGGCAGTACTTC
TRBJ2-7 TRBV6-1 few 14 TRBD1 CASSEIDRGYEQYF TGTGCCAGCAGTGAAATCGACAGGGGATACGAGCAGTACTTC